This record covers a single TCR beta chain. Its antigen is undetermined. This CDR3 is 11 amino acids long. Germline values: CDR1 ENHRY, CDR2 SYGVKD. Between the trimmed V and J ends, which lost 5 bases and 5 bases, there was a span of 6 bases. The data originate from a study of cytotoxic CD8 clonotypes in ibrutinib-treated CLL. Data came from immunoSEQ multiplex PCR; TCRdb stores just in-frame clones and leaves some out. Of about 7,600 clones listed, 65% to 80% were seen once; the top ten hold about 3.8%. The study's findings and limits: Sustained-remission patients were sampled at one set of times and progressing patients at different ones.

The J gene is TRBJ2-5, the V gene TRBV10-3; no reliable D call. Specimen: PBMCs, collected before ibrutinib treatment. This clonotype originated in a human donor with chronic lymphocytic leukemia. The CDR3 here is CAISHGETQYF. For the CDR3, the DNA is TGTGCCATCAGTCATGGGGAGACCCAGTACTTC.